The rows below give T cell receptor beta chains drawn from one sample of a study of T cells after yellow fever vaccination. Using its own MiXCR run on the 5' RACE reads, TCRdb lists one record per CDR3 protein. Of some 120,000 distinct CDR3 sequences in the sample, roughly 15% are singletons; the top ten hold about 40%. Specimen: CD8+ T cells sorted from PBMCs, collected 5 days after the yellow fever booster vaccination. These receptors were obtained from a young man who received the YFV17D yellow fever vaccine. CDR3s include the opening cysteine and the closing phenylalanine or tryptophan. Fields, in order: D gene, clone size, V gene, J gene, CDR3 length, CDR3 protein, CDR3 DNA. A D gene is named only where the DNA matches it firmly. Clone size appears in some rows only: once, few, many, or a class for an expanded clone.

>TRBD1|few|TRBV5-1|TRBJ1-2|16
CASSWTGTDINYGYTF
TGCGCCAGCAGCTGGACCGGGACAGATATTAACTATGGCTACACCTTC
>-|-|TRBV5-1|TRBJ1-2|15
CASSWGGRQDYGYTF
TGCGCCAGCAGCTGGGGAGGGCGTCAGGACTATGGCTACACCTTC
>-|-|TRBV7-9|TRBJ1-1|10
CASSLRAAFF
TGTGCCAGCAGCTTACGGGCGGCTTTCTTT
>-|many|TRBV6-2/TRBV6-3|TRBJ2-5|14
CASSYLRAPETPYF
TGTGCCAGCAGTTACCTGAGAGCCCCGGAGACCCCATACTTC
>-|few|TRBV20-1|TRBJ1-2|13
CSALDIWAYGYTF
TGCAGTGCCCTAGACATATGGGCCTATGGCTACACCTTC
>-|few|TRBV11-2|TRBJ1-1|13
CASSHPYGTEAFF
TGTGCCAGCAGCCACCCCTACGGCACTGAAGCTTTCTTT
>-|-|TRBV6-5|TRBJ2-7|14
CASSYSTNTYEQYF
TGTGCCAGCAGTTACTCGACAAACACCTACGAGCAGTACTTC
>-|few|TRBV6-1|TRBJ2-6|16
CASSTQLGPGANVLTF
TGTGCCAGCTCTACCCAGCTTGGCCCTGGGGCCAACGTCCTGACTTTC
>TRBD2|-|TRBV7-9|TRBJ2-1|14
CASSLVLGGSEQFF
TGTGCCAGCAGCTTAGTTCTCGGGGGGAGTGAGCAGTTCTTC
>TRBD1|-|TRBV11-2|TRBJ2-5|15
CASSLVGRGSETQYF
TGTGCCAGCAGCTTAGTGGGCAGGGGGTCCGAGACCCAGTACTTC
>TRBD1|few|TRBV7-3|TRBJ2-1|13
CASSSGQGNEQFF
TGTGCCAGCAGCTCGGGACAGGGCAATGAGCAGTTCTTC
>-|-|TRBV10-3|TRBJ1-1|13
CAISESTGWEAFF
TGTGCCATCAGTGAGTCGACAGGTTGGGAAGCTTTCTTT
>TRBD1|few|TRBV7-3|TRBJ1-6|15
CASSSTGGSGSPLHF
TGTGCCAGCAGCTCTACAGGGGGCTCGGGTTCACCCCTCCACTTT
>TRBD2|few|TRBV5-1|TRBJ2-4|17
CASSLEPTSGAGDIQYF
TGCGCCAGCAGCTTGGAGCCGACTAGCGGGGCTGGAGACATTCAGTACTTC
>-|few|TRBV7-3|TRBJ2-1|14
CASSYGGWYNEQFF
TGTGCCAGCAGCTATGGGGGCTGGTACAATGAGCAGTTCTTC
>-|few|TRBV3-1|TRBJ1-1|14
CASSQALRSQEAFF
TGTGCCAGCAGCCAAGCACTTAGATCCCAAGAAGCTTTCTTT
>-|few|TRBV5-4|TRBJ2-5|14
CASSLAWGQETQYF
TGTGCCAGCAGCTTGGCCTGGGGACAAGAGACCCAGTACTTC
>-|-|TRBV4-1|TRBJ2-5|15
CASSQETAFQETQYF
TGCGCCAGCAGCCAAGAGACGGCTTTCCAAGAGACCCAGTACTTC
>-|few|TRBV27|TRBJ1-6|10
CASGSSPLHF
TGTGCCAGCGGTTCATCACCCCTCCACTTT
>-|few|TRBV2|TRBJ1-4|13
CASSEALHEKLFF
TGTGCCAGCAGTGAAGCGCTTCATGAAAAACTGTTTTTT
>-|-|TRBV4-3|TRBJ1-4|13
CASSQGIGEKLFF
TGCGCCAGCAGCCAGGGAATTGGAGAAAAACTGTTTTTT
>-|few|TRBV6-2/TRBV6-3|TRBJ1-1|15
CATISGQTLYTEAFF
TGTGCCACCATCTCGGGGCAGACACTTTACACTGAAGCTTTCTTT
>-|-|TRBV7-3|TRBJ2-1|12
CASSFGANEQFF
TGTGCCAGCAGCTTCGGGGCGAATGAGCAGTTCTTC
>TRBD2|few|TRBV20-1|TRBJ2-1|14
CSGTSGGPLNEQFF
TGCAGTGGGACGAGCGGGGGGCCTCTCAATGAGCAGTTCTTC
>-|-|TRBV6-6|TRBJ1-1|17
CASSYPTDSGSNTEAFF
TGTGCCAGCAGTTACCCAACGGACAGCGGATCGAACACTGAAGCTTTCTTT
>TRBD1|-|TRBV19|TRBJ1-6|15
CASSMAGQGNSPLHF
TGTGCCAGTAGTATGGCGGGACAGGGAAATTCACCCCTCCACTTT
>-|-|TRBV9|TRBJ2-3|14
CASTSDGRVDTQYF
TGTGCCAGCACGTCGGACGGACGGGTAGATACGCAGTATTTT
>TRBD1|-|TRBV7-2|TRBJ2-3|17
CASSTGFPGQMDYTQYF
TGTGCCAGCAGCACCGGTTTCCCGGGACAGATGGATTATACGCAGTATTTT
>-|-|TRBV9|TRBJ2-5|15
CASSVGQGGQETQYF
TGTGCCAGCAGCGTAGGGCAGGGGGGCCAAGAGACCCAGTACTTC
>TRBD2|-|TRBV7-9|TRBJ2-5|14
CASRPAGGQETQYF
TGTGCCAGCAGGCCAGCGGGGGGGCAAGAGACCCAGTACTTC
>-|many|TRBV27|TRBJ2-7|14
CASSLYGVTYEQYF
TGTGCCAGCAGTTTATATGGGGTAACCTACGAGCAGTACTTC
>-|-|TRBV20-1|TRBJ1-6|15
CSASRRSSYNSPLHF
TGCAGTGCTAGTCGCAGGAGCTCCTATAATTCACCCCTCCACTTT
>-|-|TRBV3-1|TRBJ1-5|15
CASSQDAGINQPQHF
TGTGCCAGCAGCCAAGATGCCGGGATCAATCAGCCCCAGCATTTT
>TRBD2|many|TRBV10-3|TRBJ2-1|13
CAIGIRAGVEQFF
TGTGCCATCGGTATAAGAGCGGGAGTTGAGCAGTTCTTC
>-|-|TRBV12-3/TRBV12-4|TRBJ2-5|15
CAIQGGEFYQETQYF
TGTGCCATACAGGGAGGGGAGTTTTACCAAGAGACCCAGTACTTC
>-|-|TRBV29-1|TRBJ1-1|14
CSVDMTGLGAEAFF
TGCAGCGTCGACATGACAGGCCTAGGGGCTGAAGCTTTCTTT
>TRBD2|-|TRBV6-5|TRBJ2-7|15
CASSYSTTSGDEQYF
TGTGCCAGCAGTTACTCGACGACTAGCGGGGACGAGCAGTACTTC
>-|-|TRBV12-3/TRBV12-4|TRBJ1-2|16
CASSLAQLPSDYGYTF
TGTGCCAGCAGTTTAGCGCAGCTCCCTTCGGACTATGGCTACACCTTC
>TRBD2|-|TRBV5-1|TRBJ2-3|14
CASSLERGTDTQYF
TGCGCCAGCAGCTTGGAGCGGGGTACAGATACGCAGTATTTT
>-|many|TRBV4-3|TRBJ2-1|14
CASSQDEGFNEQFF
TGCGCCAGCAGCCAAGATGAGGGGTTCAATGAGCAGTTCTTC
>-|few|TRBV6-6|TRBJ1-6|19
CASSPTRDTPEHYNSPLHF
TGTGCCAGCAGTCCCACGAGGGACACCCCAGAGCATTATAATTCACCCCTCCACTTT
>TRBD2|few|TRBV7-6|TRBJ2-3|16
CASSTSGGPSTDTQYF
TGTGCCAGCAGCACTAGCGGGGGGCCTAGCACAGATACGCAGTATTTT
>-|few|TRBV12-3/TRBV12-4|TRBJ2-5|12
CASKDRRETQYF
TGTGCCAGCAAGGACCGGCGGGAGACCCAGTACTTC
>-|-|TRBV13|TRBJ2-5|16
CASSLGRSFPQETQYF
TGTGCCAGCAGCTTAGGCCGGTCCTTTCCCCAAGAGACCCAGTACTTC
>TRBD1|-|TRBV7-3|TRBJ2-1|15
CASSLTGQGDYEQFF
TGTGCCAGCAGCTTAACGGGACAGGGGGACTATGAGCAGTTCTTC
>TRBD2|few|TRBV10-3|TRBJ2-3|16
CAISGRLAAYTDTQYF
TGTGCCATCAGTGGTCGACTAGCGGCCTACACAGATACGCAGTATTTT
>-|many|TRBV5-1|TRBJ2-1|13
CASSTGTLNEQFF
TGCGCCAGCAGCACGGGGACTCTCAATGAGCAGTTCTTC
>-|-|TRBV27|TRBJ2-7|13
CASSLSGLGEQYF
TGTGCCAGCAGTTTATCAGGGTTGGGCGAGCAGTACTTC
>-|few|TRBV14|TRBJ1-5|12
CASSLQNQPQHF
TGTGCCAGCAGCCTTCAGAATCAGCCCCAGCATTTT
>-|-|TRBV20-1|TRBJ2-1|15
CSARGSIHSYNEQFF
TGCAGTGCTAGAGGTTCTATCCACTCCTACAATGAGCAGTTCTTC
>-|many|TRBV6-5|TRBJ2-2|19
CASSYLKIVTWKNTGELFF
TGTGCCAGCAGTTACTTGAAAATCGTGACGTGGAAGAACACCGGGGAGCTGTTTTTT
>-|-|TRBV18|TRBJ2-4|15
CASSHREIAKNIQYF
TGTGCCAGCTCACACCGGGAGATAGCCAAAAACATTCAGTACTTC
>-|-|TRBV7-6|TRBJ1-1|13
CASSPTEANEAFF
TGTGCCAGCAGCCCGACAGAAGCTAATGAAGCTTTCTTT
>-|few|TRBV4-2|TRBJ2-3|13
CASSQEQADTQYF
TGTGCCAGCAGCCAAGAACAGGCAGATACGCAGTATTTT
>TRBD1|few|TRBV7-3|TRBJ2-5|15
CASSPSQGVGETQYF
TGTGCCAGCAGCCCCAGCCAGGGGGTAGGGGAGACCCAGTACTTC
>-|-|TRBV7-2|TRBJ1-5|13
CAVGMGYNQPQHF
TGTGCCGTGGGAATGGGGTATAATCAGCCCCAGCATTTT
>TRBD2|-|TRBV29-1|TRBJ2-5|15
CSALRTSGGKETQYF
TGCAGCGCCCTCCGGACTAGCGGGGGCAAAGAGACCCAGTACTTC
>TRBD2|few|TRBV9|TRBJ2-5|16
CASSVEEVSGAETQYF
TGTGCCAGCAGCGTAGAGGAAGTGAGCGGGGCAGAGACCCAGTACTTC
>-|-|TRBV12-5|TRBJ1-2|13
CASGTGLIYGYTF
TGTGCTAGTGGTACGGGACTGATCTATGGCTACACCTTC